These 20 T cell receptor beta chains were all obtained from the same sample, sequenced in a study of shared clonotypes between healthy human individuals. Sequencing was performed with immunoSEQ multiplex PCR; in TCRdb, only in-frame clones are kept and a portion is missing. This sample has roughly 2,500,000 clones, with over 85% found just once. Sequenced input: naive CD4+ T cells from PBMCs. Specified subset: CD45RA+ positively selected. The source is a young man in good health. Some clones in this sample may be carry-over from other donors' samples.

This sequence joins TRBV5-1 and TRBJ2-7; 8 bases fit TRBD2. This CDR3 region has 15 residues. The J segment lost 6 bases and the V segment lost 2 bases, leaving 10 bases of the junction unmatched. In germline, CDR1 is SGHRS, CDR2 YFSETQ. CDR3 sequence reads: CASSFGRGGTSEQYF. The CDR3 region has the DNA TGCGCCAGCAGCTTCGGCCGCGGAGGGACTAGCGAGCAGTACTTC.

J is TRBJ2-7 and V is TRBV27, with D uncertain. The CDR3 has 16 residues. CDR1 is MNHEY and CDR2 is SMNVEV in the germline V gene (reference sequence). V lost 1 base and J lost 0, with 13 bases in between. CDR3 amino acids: CASSLFSRTSSYEQYF. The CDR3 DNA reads TGTGCCAGCAGTTTATTTAGCAGGACGAGCTCCTACGAGCAGTACTTC.

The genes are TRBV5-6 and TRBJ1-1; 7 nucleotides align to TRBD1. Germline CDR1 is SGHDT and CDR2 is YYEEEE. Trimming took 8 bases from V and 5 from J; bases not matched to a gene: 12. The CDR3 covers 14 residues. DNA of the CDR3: TGTGCCAGTAAGTGGAGGGGGCGAGGGACTGAAGCTTTCTTT. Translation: CASKWRGRGTEAFF.

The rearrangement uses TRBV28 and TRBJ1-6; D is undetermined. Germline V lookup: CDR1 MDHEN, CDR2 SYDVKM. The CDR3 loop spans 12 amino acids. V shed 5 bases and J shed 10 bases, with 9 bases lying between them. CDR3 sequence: CASSSLFSPLHF. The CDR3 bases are TGTGCCAGCAGTAGCCTTTTCTCACCCCTCCACTTT.

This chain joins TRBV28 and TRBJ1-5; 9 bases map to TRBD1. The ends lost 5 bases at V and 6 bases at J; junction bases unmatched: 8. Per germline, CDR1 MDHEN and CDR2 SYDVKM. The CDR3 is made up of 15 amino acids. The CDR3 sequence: CASSQPRQGGQPQHF. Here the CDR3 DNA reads TGTGCCAGCAGTCAGCCTCGACAGGGGGGTCAGCCCCAGCATTTT. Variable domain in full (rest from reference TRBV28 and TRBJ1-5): DVKVTQSSRYLVKRTGEKVFLECVQDMDHENMFWYRQDPGLGLRLIYFSYDVKMKEKGDIPEGYSVSREKKERFSLILESASTNQTSMYLCASSQPRQGGQPQHFGDGTRLSIL.

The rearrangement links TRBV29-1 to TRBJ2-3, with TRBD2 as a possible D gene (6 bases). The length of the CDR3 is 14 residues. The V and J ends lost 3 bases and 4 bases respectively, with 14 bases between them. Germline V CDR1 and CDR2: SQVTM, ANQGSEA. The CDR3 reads CSVDYSGKADTQYF. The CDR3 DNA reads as TGCAGCGTTGACTATAGCGGAAAGGCAGATACGCAGTATTTT.

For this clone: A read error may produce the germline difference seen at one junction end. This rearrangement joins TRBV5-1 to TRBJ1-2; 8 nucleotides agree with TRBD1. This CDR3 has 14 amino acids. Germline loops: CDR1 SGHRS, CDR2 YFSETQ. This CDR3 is CASSLDRGASGYTF. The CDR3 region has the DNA TGCGCCAGCAGCTTGGACAGGGGGGCATCTGGCTACACCTTT. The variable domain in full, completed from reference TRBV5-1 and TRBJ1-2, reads KAGVTQTPRYLIKTRGQQVTLSCSPISGHRSVSWYQQTPGQGLQFLFEYFSETQRNKGNFPGRFSGRQFSNSRSEMNVSTLELGDSALYLCASSLDRGASGYTFGSGTRLTVV.

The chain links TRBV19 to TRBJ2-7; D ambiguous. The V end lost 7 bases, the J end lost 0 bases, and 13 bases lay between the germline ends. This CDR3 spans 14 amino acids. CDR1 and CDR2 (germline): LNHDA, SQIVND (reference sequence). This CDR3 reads CASKIGGSSYEQYF. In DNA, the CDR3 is TGTGCCAGTAAGATAGGTGGGTCCTCCTACGAGCAGTACTTC.

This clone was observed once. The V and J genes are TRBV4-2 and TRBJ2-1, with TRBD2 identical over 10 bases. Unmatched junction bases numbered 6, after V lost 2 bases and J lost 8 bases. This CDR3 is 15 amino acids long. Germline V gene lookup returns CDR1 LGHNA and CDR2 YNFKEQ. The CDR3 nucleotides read TGTGCCAGCAGCCAAAGGAGCGGGAGGGCCGATGAGCAGTTCTTC. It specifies CASSQRSGRADEQFF.

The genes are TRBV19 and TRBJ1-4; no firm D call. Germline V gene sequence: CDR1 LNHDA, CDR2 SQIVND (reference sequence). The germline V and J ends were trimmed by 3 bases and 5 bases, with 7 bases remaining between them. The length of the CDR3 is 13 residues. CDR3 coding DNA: TGTGCCAGTAGTATTCAAATAAATGAAAAACTGTTTTTT. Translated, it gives CASSIQINEKLFF.

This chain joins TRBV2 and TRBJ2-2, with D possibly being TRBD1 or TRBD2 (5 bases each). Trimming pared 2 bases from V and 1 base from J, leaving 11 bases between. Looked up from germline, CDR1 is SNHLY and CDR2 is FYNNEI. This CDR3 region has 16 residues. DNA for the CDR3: TGTGCCAGCAGTGAACGGGGCGGGCAGAACACCGGGGAGCTGTTTTTT. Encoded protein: CASSERGGQNTGELFF.

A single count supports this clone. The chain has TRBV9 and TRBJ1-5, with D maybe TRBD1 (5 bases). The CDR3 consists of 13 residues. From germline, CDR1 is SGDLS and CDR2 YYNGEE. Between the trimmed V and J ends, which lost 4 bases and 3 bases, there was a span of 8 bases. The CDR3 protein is CASSPGTNQPQHF. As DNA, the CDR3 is TGTGCCAGCAGCCCCGGGACCAATCAGCCCCAGCATTTT.

Here the CDR3 reads CASSQARQGVWAYEQYF. CDR3 DNA sequence: TGTGCCAGCAGCCAGGCGCGCCAGGGAGTTTGGGCCTACGAGCAGTACTTC. The V call is TRBV28, the J call TRBJ2-7, with D possibly being TRBD1 or TRBD2 (5 bases each). Germline V gives CDR1 MDHEN, CDR2 SYDVKM. V lost 6 bases and J 2 bases, leaving 23 bases between the germline ends. This CDR3 contains 17 residues.

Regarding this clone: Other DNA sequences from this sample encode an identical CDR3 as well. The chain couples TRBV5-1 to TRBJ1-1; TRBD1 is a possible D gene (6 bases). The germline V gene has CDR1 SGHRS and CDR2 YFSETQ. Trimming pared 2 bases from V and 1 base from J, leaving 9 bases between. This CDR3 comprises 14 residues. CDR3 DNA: TGCGCCAGCAGCTTTAGGACAGCGAACACTGAAGCTTTCTTT. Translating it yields CASSFRTANTEAFF.

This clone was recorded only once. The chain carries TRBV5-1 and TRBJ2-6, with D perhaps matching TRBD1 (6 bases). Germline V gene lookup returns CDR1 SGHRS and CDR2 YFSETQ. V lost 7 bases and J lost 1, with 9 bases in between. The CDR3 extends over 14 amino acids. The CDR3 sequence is CASFGQSGANVLTF. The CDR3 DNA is TGCGCCAGCTTCGGACAGTCTGGGGCCAACGTCCTGACTTTC. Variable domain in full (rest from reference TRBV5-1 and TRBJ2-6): KAGVTQTPRYLIKTRGQQVTLSCSPISGHRSVSWYQQTPGQGLQFLFEYFSETQRNKGNFPGRFSGRQFSNSRSEMNVSTLELGDSALYLCASFGQSGANVLTFGAGSRLTVL.

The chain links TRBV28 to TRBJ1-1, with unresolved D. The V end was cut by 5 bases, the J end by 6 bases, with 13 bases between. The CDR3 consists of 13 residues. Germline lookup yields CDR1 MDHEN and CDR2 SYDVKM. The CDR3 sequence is CASSRALPPEAFF. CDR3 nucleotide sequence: TGTGCCAGCAGTAGGGCCCTCCCACCTGAAGCTTTCTTT.

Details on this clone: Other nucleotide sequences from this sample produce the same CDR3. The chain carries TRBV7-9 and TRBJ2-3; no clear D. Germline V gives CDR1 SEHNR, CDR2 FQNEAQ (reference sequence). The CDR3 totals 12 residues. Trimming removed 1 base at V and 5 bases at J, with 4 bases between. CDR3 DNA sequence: TGTGCCAGCAGCTTAGGACGAGATACGCAGTATTTT. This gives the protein CASSLGRDTQYF.

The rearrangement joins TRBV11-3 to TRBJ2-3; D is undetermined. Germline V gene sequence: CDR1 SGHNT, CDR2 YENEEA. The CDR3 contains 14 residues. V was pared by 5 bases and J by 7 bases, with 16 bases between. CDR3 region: CASSPTGPGYTQYF. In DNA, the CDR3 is TGTGCCAGCAGCCCGACCGGGCCTGGGTATACGCAGTATTTT.

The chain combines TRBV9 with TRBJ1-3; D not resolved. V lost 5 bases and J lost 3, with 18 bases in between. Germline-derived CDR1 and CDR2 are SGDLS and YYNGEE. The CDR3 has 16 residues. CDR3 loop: CASSLDSRHLGNTIYF. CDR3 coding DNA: TGTGCCAGCAGTCTAGATAGCAGGCACCTTGGAAACACCATATATTTT. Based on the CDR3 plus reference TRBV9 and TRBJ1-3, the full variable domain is DSGVTQTPKHLITATGQRVTLRCSPRSGDLSVYWYQQSLDQGLQFLIQYYNGEERAKGNILERFSAQQFPDLHSELNLSSLELGDSALYFCASSLDSRHLGNTIYFGEGSWLTVV.

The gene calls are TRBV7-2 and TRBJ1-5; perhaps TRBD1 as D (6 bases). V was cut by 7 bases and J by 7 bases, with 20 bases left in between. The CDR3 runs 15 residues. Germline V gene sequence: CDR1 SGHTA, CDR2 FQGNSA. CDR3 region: CASTPRGAGVQPQHF. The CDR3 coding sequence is TGTGCCAGCACCCCAAGAGGGGCAGGGGTCCAGCCCCAGCATTTT.